This TCR beta chain was identified during a study of T cell repertoires and HLA-DP antigens. Study context: Sorted CD137+CD4+ samples averaged approximately 0.2 ug DNA; pre-culture CD4+ samples, 1,200 ng.

In regard to this clone: As yet, its antigen is unknown.

The assay was immunoSEQ multiplex PCR, and TCRdb's table has in-frame clones only and misses some. The sample has about 89,000 clones; about 89% are singletons. Sequenced material: CD4+ T cells from PBMCs. This TCR was recovered from a man in his fifties or sixties in good health and CMV-seronegative.

For the CDR3, the DNA is TGTGCCAGCAGTTACTCGGACAGGGCGGGTGTCGATGAAGCTTTCTTT. It specifies CASSYSDRAGVDEAFF. The chain recombines TRBV6-5 with TRBJ1-1; 8 bases line up with TRBD1. The CDR3 extends over 16 amino acids. CDR1 is MNHEY and CDR2 is SVGAGI in the germline V gene. The ends lost 0 bases at V and 7 bases at J; junction bases unmatched: 10.